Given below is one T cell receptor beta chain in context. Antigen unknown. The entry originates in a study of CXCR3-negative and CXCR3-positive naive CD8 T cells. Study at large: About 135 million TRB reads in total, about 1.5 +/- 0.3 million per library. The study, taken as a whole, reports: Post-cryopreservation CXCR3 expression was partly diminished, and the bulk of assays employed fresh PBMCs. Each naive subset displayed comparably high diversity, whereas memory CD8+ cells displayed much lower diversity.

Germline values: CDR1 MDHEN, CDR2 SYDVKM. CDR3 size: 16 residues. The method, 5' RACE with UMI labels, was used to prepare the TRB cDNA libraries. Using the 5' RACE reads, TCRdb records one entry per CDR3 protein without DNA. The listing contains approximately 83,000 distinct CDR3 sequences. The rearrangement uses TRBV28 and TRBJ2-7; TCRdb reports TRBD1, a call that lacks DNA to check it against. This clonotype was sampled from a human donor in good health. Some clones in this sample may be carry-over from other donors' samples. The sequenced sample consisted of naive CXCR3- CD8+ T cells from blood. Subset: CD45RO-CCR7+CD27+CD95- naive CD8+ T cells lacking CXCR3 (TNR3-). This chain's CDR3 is CASSSQFRDNLYEQYF.